Listed here are 31 T cell receptor beta chains from one sample, sequenced in a study of T cells in Graves' hyperthyroidism and ophthalmopathy. RNA transcripts yielded amplified TCR beta CDR3 regions. The HTBI set primed first-round TCR CDR3 RT-PCR. MiXCR was run by TCRdb on the multiplex PCR reads, yielding one entry per CDR3 protein. In the table there are approximately 630,000 distinct CDR3 sequences, under 20% of which are singletons. Material for sequencing was blood. These receptors were obtained from a woman in her twenties or thirties with Graves' hyperthyroidism.

There are a few counts of this clonotype. The J gene is TRBJ2-1, the V gene TRBV6-1; D call uncertain. The CDR3 loop spans 12 amino acids. From germline, CDR1 is MNHNS and CDR2 SASEGT. The V end lost 6 bases, the J end lost 5 bases, and 8 bases lay between the germline ends. CDR3 loop: CASSKLDNEQFF. In DNA form, the CDR3 reads TGTGCCAGCAGCAAGCTGGACAATGAGCAGTTCTTC.

This clonotype occurred a few times. The gene calls are TRBV20-1 and TRBJ1-5; no firm D call. The V gene's germline CDR1 is DFQATT and CDR2 SNEGSKA (reference sequence). CDR3 length: 11 residues. V was trimmed by 3 bases and J by 5 bases, leaving 5 bases between them. The CDR3 loop is CSASLHQPQHF. DNA for the CDR3: TGCAGTGCTAGTTTGCATCAGCCCCAGCATTTT.

This chain uses TRBV19 with TRBJ2-7, with D possibly called TRBD1 or TRBD2 (5 bases each). V was pared by 4 bases and J by 0 bases, with 13 bases between. This CDR3 contains 15 residues. Germline V gene data show CDR1 as LNHDA and CDR2 as SQIVND (reference sequence). CDR3: CASSTGTSSSYEQYF. CDR3 bases: TGTGCCAGTAGTACCGGGACGTCAAGCTCCTACGAGCAGTACTTC.

The chain is built from TRBV27 and TRBJ1-1; TRBD1 agrees at 7 bases. J gave up 11 bases and V 4 bases, and 13 bases lay outside the gene matches. There are 14 residues in the CDR3. Germline CDR1 reads MNHEY; CDR2 reads SMNVEV (reference sequence). CDR3 region: CASSSYDRAGGAFF. Written as DNA, the CDR3 is TGTGCCAGCAGTTCGTACGACAGGGCTGGTGGGGCTTTCTTT.

J is TRBJ1-1 and V is TRBV7-3; 9 positions match TRBD1. V was clipped by 5 bases and J by 6 bases; unmatched bases: 10. Germline V gene lookup returns CDR1 SGHTA and CDR2 FQGTGA. This CDR3 contains 15 residues. Written as DNA, the CDR3 is TGTGCCAGCAGCCCTGGGGGACAGGGCAGTCCTGAAGCTTTCTTT. Its translation: CASSPGGQGSPEAFF.

This clonotype was counted many times. This chain connects TRBV2 to TRBJ2-1; weak D call: TRBD2 (5 bases). This CDR3 region has 15 residues. Trimming removed 7 bases at V and 4 bases at J, with 17 bases between. Looked up from germline, CDR1 is SNHLY and CDR2 is FYNNEI. The CDR3 spells CASNEAASPYNEQFF. DNA for the CDR3: TGTGCCAGCAACGAAGCGGCATCGCCATACAATGAGCAGTTCTTC.

The chain recombines TRBV7-9 with TRBJ1-2; possible D gene TRBD1, 6 bases. The V and J ends lost 2 bases and 4 bases respectively, with 11 bases between them. The CDR3 totals 14 residues. The V gene's germline CDR1 is SEHNR and CDR2 FQNEAQ (reference sequence). The CDR3 here is CASSLQGFIYGYTF. The CDR3 bases are TGTGCCAGCAGCTTACAGGGGTTCATCTATGGCTACACCTTC.

In this sample, this clonotype turned up many times. The gene calls are TRBV24-1 and TRBJ1-5; 8 positions match TRBD1. The J segment lost 5 bases and the V segment lost 7 bases, leaving 18 bases of the junction unmatched. Germline loops: CDR1 KGHDR, CDR2 SFDVKD. The CDR3 loop spans 18 amino acids. The DNA of the CDR3 is TGTGCCACCAGAAAAATATTCGACTGGACAGGGTCGGATCAGCCCCAGCATTTT. Protein sequence: CATRKIFDWTGSDQPQHF.

In its sample, this clonotype was seen many times. The chain joins TRBV28 to TRBJ2-1; TRBD2 matches 7 bases. Germline V lookup: CDR1 MDHEN, CDR2 SYDVKM. After removal of 5 bases from V and 1 base from J, the junction contained 8 bases not matched to a gene. The CDR3 spans 16 residues. The DNA of the CDR3 is TGTGCCAGCAGTGACCGAACGGGAGGTTCCTACAATGAGCAGTTCTTC. Encoded protein: CASSDRTGGSYNEQFF. The whole variable domain, remainder taken from reference TRBV28 and TRBJ2-1, is DVKVTQSSRYLVKRTGEKVFLECVQDMDHENMFWYRQDPGLGLRLIYFSYDVKMKEKGDIPEGYSVSREKKERFSLILESASTNQTSMYLCASSDRTGGSYNEQFFGPGTRLTVL.

This chain joins TRBV7-2 and TRBJ2-2; D not resolved. The germline CDR1 and CDR2 sequences are SGHTA and FQGNSA. The CDR3 has 17 residues. V lost 5 bases to trimming and J lost 0 bases, with 16 bases between them. The CDR3: CASSPDPAAANTGELFF. DNA of the CDR3: TGTGCCAGCAGCCCCGACCCCGCAGCCGCGAACACCGGGGAGCTGTTTTTT.

Only a few counts were recorded for this clonotype. V and J are TRBV6-1 and TRBJ2-1; 8 nucleotides match TRBD2. The CDR3 sequence is 14 residues long. CDR1 MNHNS and CDR2 SASEGT come from the germline V gene. J was trimmed by 5 bases and V by 6 bases; bases with no gene match: 6. The CDR3 loop reads CASRHPGLDNEQFF. CDR3 nucleotide sequence: TGTGCCAGCAGGCATCCGGGACTAGACAATGAGCAGTTCTTC.

This clonotype was recorded many times. V and J are TRBV30 and TRBJ1-4; possibly TRBD1 for D (6 bases). The CDR3 totals 14 residues. The germline CDR1 and CDR2 sequences are GTSNPN and SVGIG (reference sequence). With 0 bases removed from V and 7 bases from J, the gap between germline ends came to 12 bases. For the CDR3, the DNA is TGTGCCTGGAGTGTTAGGGGGGTCGCTGAAAAACTGTTTTTT. Its protein is CAWSVRGVAEKLFF.

This clonotype was found a few times. The junction departs from the called germline gene at one end, perhaps through a read error. The chain joins TRBV15 to TRBJ1-4, with D uncertain. The CDR3 runs to 14 residues. Germline V gene sequence: CDR1 LNHNV, CDR2 YYDKDF (reference sequence). The CDR3: CATSRGPENEKLFF. The CDR3 nucleotides are TGTGCCACTAGCAGAGGGCCGGAAAATGAAAAACTGTTTTTT.

The chain employs TRBV6-5 and TRBJ1-2; 8 nucleotides match TRBD1. The CDR3 is made up of 12 amino acids. Germline trimming cut 4 bases from V and 11 bases from J; bases unmatched to any gene: 6. Germline V gives CDR1 MNHEY, CDR2 SVGAGI. CDR3 coding DNA: TGTGCCAGCAGTTTGCGGGGACAGGAATACACCTTC. Translated: CASSLRGQEYTF.

This clonotype was observed a handful of times. V is TRBV15 and J is TRBJ1-1; possibly TRBD1 for D (6 bases). This CDR3 has 15 amino acids. Germline values: CDR1 LNHNV, CDR2 YYDKDF (reference sequence). V lost 3 bases, J lost 2 bases, and 13 bases lay in between. Here the CDR3 reads CATSRRTATNTEAFF. The CDR3 bases are TGTGCCACCAGCAGGAGGACAGCGACCAACACTGAAGCTTTCTTT.

The sample holds many counts of this clonotype. J is TRBJ2-7 and V is TRBV5-1; the match to TRBD2 covers 8 bases. J lost 3 bases, V lost 2 bases, and 4 bases had no gene match. Germline CDR1 is SGHRS and CDR2 is YFSETQ. The CDR3 sequence is 14 residues long. The CDR3 sequence: CASSLGGLGYEQYF. CDR3 nucleotide sequence: TGCGCCAGCAGCTTAGGGGGACTAGGCTACGAGCAGTACTTC.

This clonotype has a handful of counts. This rearrangement joins TRBV4-2 to TRBJ2-7; D ambiguous. This CDR3 comprises 19 residues. Trimming removed 4 bases at V and 3 bases at J, with 28 bases between. The germline CDR1 and CDR2 sequences are LGHNA and YNFKEQ. The CDR3 sequence: CASSLSYTPDLTISYEQYF. CDR3 nucleotide sequence: TGTGCCAGCAGCCTTTCCTACACCCCTGACTTAACCATTAGCTACGAGCAGTACTTC.

The V gene is TRBV28, the J gene TRBJ1-6; 10 bases agree with TRBD1. V lost 4 bases to trimming and J lost 10 bases; unmatched junction nucleotides: 10. The CDR3 length is 16 residues. Germline loops: CDR1 MDHEN, CDR2 SYDVKM. The CDR3 DNA reads as TGTGCCAGCAGTTCCCCCTCGGACAGGGGGTACTCACCCCTCCACTTT. Amino acid sequence: CASSSPSDRGYSPLHF. Together with reference TRBV28 and TRBJ1-6, the CDR3 gives the full variable domain: DVKVTQSSRYLVKRTGEKVFLECVQDMDHENMFWYRQDPGLGLRLIYFSYDVKMKEKGDIPEGYSVSREKKERFSLILESASTNQTSMYLCASSSPSDRGYSPLHFGNGTRLTVT.

This clonotype was seen a handful of times. The rearrangement links TRBV6-2 or TRBV6-3 to TRBJ2-4, with a tentative D call TRBD2 (6 bases). The CDR3 sequence is 16 residues long. Trimming cost V 2 bases and J 0 bases, with 11 bases left between them. CDR1 and CDR2 from the germline V gene are MNHEY and SVGEGT. CDR3 DNA: TGTGCCAGCAGTTACACGGGAGAGTTAGCCAAAAACATTCAGTACTTC. This gives the protein CASSYTGELAKNIQYF.

V usage is TRBV18 and J usage is TRBJ2-6; D is ambiguous. V gave up 0 bases and J gave up 1 base, with 7 bases separating them. Germline V lookup: CDR1 KGHSH, CDR2 LQKENI. The CDR3 extends over 16 amino acids. The CDR3 region has the DNA TGTGCCAGCTCACCACCGAGATGGTCTGGGGCCAACGTCCTGACTTTC. Encoded protein: CASSPPRWSGANVLTF. The full variable domain, in which reference TRBV18 and TRBJ2-6 provide the parts outside the CDR3, is NAGVMQNPRHLVRRRGQEARLRCSPMKGHSHVYWYRQLPEEGLKFMVYLQKENIIDESGMPKERFSAEFPKEGPSILRIQQVVRGDSAAYFCASSPPRWSGANVLTFGAGSRLTVL.

The rearrangement uses TRBV20-1 and TRBJ2-3, with D perhaps TRBD1 (6 bases). The CDR3 contains 13 residues. CDR1 is DFQATT and CDR2 is SNEGSKA in the germline V gene (reference sequence). The CDR3 here is CSLFNRATDTQYF. The CDR3, as DNA: TGCTCATTATTCAACAGGGCCACAGATACGCAGTATTTT.

Comment on this clonotype: A read error may explain this, as a much larger clone is one base away. The gene calls are TRBV27 and TRBJ2-5; D may be TRBD2 (6 bases). V was cut by 8 bases and J by 0 bases, with 25 bases left in between. The CDR3 has 18 amino acids. From germline, CDR1 is MNHEY and CDR2 SMNVEV (reference sequence). CDR3 sequence: CASGPLSVVGLDQETQYF. The CDR3 nucleotides read TGTGCCAGCGGTCCCCTAAGCGTGGTGGGACTGGACCAAGAGACCCAGTACTTC.

There are a few counts of this clonotype. V gene TRBV20-1 combines with J gene TRBJ2-7, with 10 bases that match TRBD2. The CDR3 totals 15 residues. Trimming cost V 6 bases and J 4 bases; bases outside gene matches: 12. Germline V gene data show CDR1 as DFQATT and CDR2 as SNEGSKA (reference sequence). Written as DNA, the CDR3 is TGCAGTGCCGCCAGCGGGAGGGGGGTTCGATACGAGCAGTACTTC. Its protein product is CSAASGRGVRYEQYF.

This clonotype appeared many times. The genes are TRBV6-2 or TRBV6-3 and TRBJ1-1, with 8 positions matching TRBD1. The germline CDR1 and CDR2 sequences are MNHEY and SVGEGT. CDR3 length equals 15 residues. Trimming cost V 6 bases and J 4 bases; bases outside gene matches: 10. CDR3 DNA sequence: TGTGCCAGCAGCTCCCACGACACAGGGGGCACTGAAGCTTTCTTT. Protein sequence: CASSSHDTGGTEAFF.

As to this clonotype: This may arise from a read error, as a much more abundant clone is one base away. This chain links TRBV20-1 with TRBJ2-7; D is ambiguous. CDR1 and CDR2 (germline): DFQATT, SNEGSKA (reference sequence). CDR3 size: 14 residues. The CDR3 region has the DNA TGCAGTGCTCAGGCACCCGGAACCGTCTACGAGCATTACTTC. Amino acid sequence: CSAQAPGTVYEHYF.

This clonotype showed up many times. The chain couples TRBV2 to TRBJ2-7; D might be TRBD2 (6 bases). The V and J ends lost 6 bases and 2 bases respectively, with 14 bases between them. The CDR3 has 14 residues. Germline CDR1 and CDR2: SNHLY and FYNNEI. The CDR3 is CASRSGGVTYEQYF. CDR3 sequence (DNA): TGTGCCAGCAGATCAGGAGGGGTAACCTACGAGCAGTACTTC.

This chain links TRBV20-1 with TRBJ1-2, with D hard to call. CDR3 size: 13 residues. V dropped 7 bases and J dropped 2 bases, with 14 bases sitting between them. Germline lookup yields CDR1 DFQATT and CDR2 SNEGSKA (reference sequence). The CDR3 reads CSGKDAENYGYTF. CDR3 sequence (DNA): TGCAGTGGGAAGGATGCGGAGAACTATGGCTACACCTTC.

This clonotype has a count of ten or more. The rearrangement joins TRBV6-6 to TRBJ1-5, with D tentatively TRBD1 (6 bases). Germline-derived CDR1 and CDR2 are MNHNY and SVGAGI (reference sequence). CDR3 length: 14 amino acids. The V end was cut by 2 bases, the J end by 3 bases, with 8 bases between. CDR3 coding DNA: TGTGCCAGCAGTTACCAGGGGACCAATCAGCCCCAGCATTTT. Its translation is CASSYQGTNQPQHF.

At least ten counts were recorded for this clonotype. V is TRBV2 and J is TRBJ2-1; TRBD1 aligns across 8 bases. This CDR3 region has 14 residues. CDR1 and CDR2 (germline): SNHLY, FYNNEI. V gave up 7 bases and J gave up 5 bases; unmatched junction bases: 7. The CDR3 coding sequence is TGTGCCAGCAAGTGGGACAGGTCAAACAATGAGCAGTTCTTC. This codes for CASKWDRSNNEQFF.

This clonotype has at least ten counts. The rearrangement links TRBV6-1 to TRBJ2-1; 8 bases agree with TRBD1. V lost 10 bases, J lost 4 bases, and 6 bases stayed unmatched. Germline V gene data show CDR1 as MNHNS and CDR2 as SASEGT. The CDR3 is made up of 13 amino acids. The CDR3 region is CATHRDRYNEQFF. In nucleotides, the CDR3 is TGTGCCACTCACCGGGACAGGTACAATGAGCAGTTCTTC.

In this sample, this clonotype turned up many times. The chain uses TRBV5-1 and TRBJ2-1, with a tentative D call TRBD2 (5 bases). V lost 2 bases, J lost 3 bases, and 21 bases lay in between. Germline CDR1 is SGHRS and CDR2 is YFSETQ. CDR3 length equals 18 residues. CDR3 region: CASSFGLRGESNYNEQFF. For the CDR3, the DNA is TGCGCCAGCAGCTTCGGTCTACGGGGAGAAAGTAACTACAATGAGCAGTTCTTC.